The 15 T cell receptor beta chains in this list originate from one sample, sequenced in a study of beta chain features in type 1 diabetes. The isolated RNA, all of it, was reverse transcribed, so expressed TCRB transcripts were what got sequenced. Assay: immunoSEQ multiplex PCR; the TCRdb copy retains only in-frame clones and omits some. The repertoire consists of 630,000 or so clones, with more than 12% occurring once and the leading ten covering 0.035% to 0.04%. No antigens are known for them. Overall study findings and caveats: Type 1 diabetes patients had TCRB CDR3s that were shorter (moderately but significantly so) in all four CD4+ subsets.

Sequencing was performed on naive CD4+ T cells from blood. These receptors were taken from a man aged 18 to 30 with type 1 diabetes.

This clone occurred a few times. The genes are TRBV6-1 and TRBJ2-5; D call uncertain. The germline V gene has CDR1 MNHNS and CDR2 SASEGT. The CDR3 is made up of 15 amino acids. V lost 1 base to trimming and J lost 7 bases, with 16 bases between them. CDR3 DNA: TGTGCCAGCAGTGAAGGTCCAGCCACGGCCGGGACCCAGTACTTC. Protein product: CASSEGPATAGTQYF.

The V and J genes are TRBV27 and TRBJ1-1; D may be TRBD1 (6 bases). In germline, CDR1 is MNHEY, CDR2 SMNVEV (reference sequence). The length of the CDR3 is 15 residues. V was shortened by 7 bases and J by 1 base, with 16 bases between the two germline ends. DNA of the CDR3: TGTGCCAGCACCGGGGGGGCCCAAGGGAACACTGAAGCTTTCTTT. This codes for CASTGGAQGNTEAFF.

The chain combines TRBV30 with TRBJ1-4; unclear D gene. Trimming removed 4 bases from V and 6 bases from J, with 12 bases in between. This CDR3 has 13 amino acids. Germline CDR1 reads GTSNPN; CDR2 reads SVGIG (reference sequence). CDR3 sequence reads: CAWKYIADEKLFF. The CDR3, as DNA: TGTGCCTGGAAGTACATCGCGGATGAAAAACTGTTTTTT.

The chain recombines TRBV30 with TRBJ1-1; D unclear. The CDR3 totals 14 residues. V was shortened by 2 bases and J by 0 bases, with 10 bases between the two germline ends. Germline V gene data show CDR1 as GTSNPN and CDR2 as SVGIG (reference sequence). The CDR3 DNA reads TGTGCCTGGAGTAAGGCTGGGCTGAACACTGAAGCTTTCTTT. Translated: CAWSKAGLNTEAFF.

This clone was seen more than once but under ten times. The V gene is TRBV7-9, the J gene TRBJ2-1; D unresolved. Trimming pared 5 bases from V and 3 bases from J, leaving 14 bases between. The CDR3 is 15 residues long. Germline loops: CDR1 SEHNR, CDR2 FQNEAQ (reference sequence). The CDR3 protein is CASSPDVIVYNEQFF. The CDR3 region has the DNA TGTGCCAGCAGCCCCGACGTGATCGTCTACAATGAGCAGTTCTTC. The variable domain in full, with the rest retrieved from reference TRBV7-9 and TRBJ2-1, is DTGVSQNPRHKITKRGQNVTFRCDPISEHNRLYWYRQTLGQGPEFLTYFQNEAQLEKSRLLSDRFSAERPKGSFSTLEIQRTEQGDSAMYLCASSPDVIVYNEQFFGPGTRLTVL.

A few counts support this clone. CDR3 loop: CASSSTRAASYEQYF. The CDR3 nucleotides are TGCGCCAGCAGCTCCACAAGGGCAGCCTCCTACGAGCAGTACTTC. V usage is TRBV5-1 and J usage is TRBJ2-7, with D hard to call. Germline CDR1 and CDR2: SGHRS and YFSETQ. V was cut by 3 bases and J by 0 bases, with 13 bases left in between. The CDR3 consists of 15 residues. Full variable domain (remainder filled in from reference TRBV5-1 and TRBJ2-7): KAGVTQTPRYLIKTRGQQVTLSCSPISGHRSVSWYQQTPGQGLQFLFEYFSETQRNKGNFPGRFSGRQFSNSRSEMNVSTLELGDSALYLCASSSTRAASYEQYFGPGTRLTVT.

The chain recombines TRBV4-2 with TRBJ2-4; D uncertain. The V gene's germline CDR1 is LGHNA and CDR2 YNFKEQ. CDR3 length: 15 amino acids. Trimming removed 0 bases at V and 2 bases at J, with 8 bases between. The CDR3 region has the DNA TGTGCCAGCAGCCAAGAACTATTTACCAAAAACATTCAGTACTTC. Its translation is CASSQELFTKNIQYF.

This clone has just a few counts. The J gene is TRBJ2-3, the V gene TRBV9; D is unclear. Germline lookup yields CDR1 SGDLS and CDR2 YYNGEE. Trimming removed 1 base from V and 0 bases from J, with 6 bases in between. CDR3 length: 14 amino acids. The CDR3 DNA reads TGTGCCAGCAGCGTATTGTTCAGCACAGATACGCAGTATTTT. Its protein is CASSVLFSTDTQYF.

This clone was found a few times. The chain is built from TRBV10-2 and TRBJ2-4; 8 nucleotides match TRBD1. The germline gives CDR1 WSHSY, CDR2 SAAADI. The CDR3 spans 18 residues. The V segment lost 8 bases and the J segment 1 base; nucleotides outside the gene matches: 16. CDR3: CASWPGQGARAAKNIQYF. DNA for the CDR3: TGCGCCAGCTGGCCGGGGCAGGGGGCTAGGGCGGCCAAAAACATTCAGTACTTC.

The chain recombines TRBV9 with TRBJ2-7, with 7 nucleotides matching TRBD2. Trimming cost V 4 bases and J 4 bases; bases outside gene matches: 11. The CDR3 runs 15 residues. The V gene's germline CDR1 is SGDLS and CDR2 YYNGEE. This CDR3 reads CASSPRASGTYEQYF. CDR3 DNA sequence: TGTGCCAGCAGCCCCCGGGCTAGCGGAACTTACGAGCAGTACTTC.

This clone was detected a few times. The V gene is TRBV30, the J gene TRBJ1-1; D call uncertain. Germline V gene sequence: CDR1 GTSNPN, CDR2 SVGIG (reference sequence). V gave up 2 bases and J gave up 5 bases, with 12 bases separating them. The CDR3 spans 13 residues. The CDR3 here is CAWSHNDATEAFF. Written as DNA, the CDR3 is TGTGCCTGGAGTCACAATGACGCGACTGAAGCTTTCTTT.

This clone showed up just a few times. This chain connects TRBV7-2 to TRBJ2-1; TRBD2 matches 13 bases. The germline V gene has CDR1 SGHTA and CDR2 FQGNSA. This CDR3 contains 15 residues. The ends lost 2 bases at V and 6 bases at J; junction bases unmatched: 1. The CDR3 protein is CASSLRTSGGNEQFF. CDR3 nucleotide sequence: TGTGCCAGCAGCTTAAGGACTAGCGGGGGCAATGAGCAGTTCTTC.

This clone was counted between two and nine times. This chain uses TRBV5-1 with TRBJ2-5; D may be TRBD1 (5 bases). The CDR3 extends over 14 amino acids. Trimming left V 0 bases short and J 7 bases short, with 13 bases between. Germline CDR1 is SGHRS and CDR2 is YFSETQ. CDR3 protein: CASSLGAPQGTQYF. The CDR3 bases are TGCGCCAGCAGCTTGGGAGCTCCCCAGGGGACCCAGTACTTC.

The CDR3 reads CAWSVGPGEQYF. CDR3 DNA sequence: TGTGCCTGGAGTGTTGGGCCAGGGGAGCAGTACTTC. The chain carries TRBV30 and TRBJ2-7, with D maybe TRBD1 (5 bases). Per germline, CDR1 GTSNPN and CDR2 SVGIG (reference sequence). V shed 0 bases and J shed 7 bases, with 10 bases lying between them. The CDR3 totals 12 residues.

The sample holds a few counts of this clone. V gene TRBV7-2 combines with J gene TRBJ2-1, with 12 bases lining up with TRBD2. Germline V gene data show CDR1 as SGHTA and CDR2 as FQGNSA. After removal of 4 bases from V and 7 bases from J, the junction contained 11 bases not matched to a gene. The CDR3 runs 17 residues. The CDR3 spells CASSSGLAGTSLNEQFF. The CDR3 bases are TGTGCCAGCAGCTCTGGACTAGCGGGGACCTCCCTGAATGAGCAGTTCTTC.